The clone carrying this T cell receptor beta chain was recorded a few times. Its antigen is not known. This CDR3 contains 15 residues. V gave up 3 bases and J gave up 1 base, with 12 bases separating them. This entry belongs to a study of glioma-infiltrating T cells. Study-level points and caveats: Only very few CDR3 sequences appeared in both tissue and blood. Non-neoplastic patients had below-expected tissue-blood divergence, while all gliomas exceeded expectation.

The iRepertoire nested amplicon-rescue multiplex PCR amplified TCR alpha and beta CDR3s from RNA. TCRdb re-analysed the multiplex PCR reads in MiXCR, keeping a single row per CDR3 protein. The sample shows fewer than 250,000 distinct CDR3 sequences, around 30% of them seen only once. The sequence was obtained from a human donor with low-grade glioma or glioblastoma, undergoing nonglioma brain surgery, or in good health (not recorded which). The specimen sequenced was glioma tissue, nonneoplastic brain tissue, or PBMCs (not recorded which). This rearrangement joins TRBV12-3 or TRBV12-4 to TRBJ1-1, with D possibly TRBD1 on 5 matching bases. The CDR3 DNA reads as TGTGCCAGCAGTTTTTATCGGGGCCAGAACACTGAAGCTTTCTTT. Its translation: CASSFYRGQNTEAFF.